This TCR beta chain was recovered during a study of T cell responses to AZD1222 COVID-19 vaccine. Notes on the study in general: Only a handful of AZD1222 recipients, several in all, had baseline seropositivity. Possibly, clonal diversity was underestimated; donors were largely white British and included more females.

Some clones are missing from TCRdb's copy, which holds only in-frame ones; the method was immunoSEQ multiplex PCR. The sample has some 97,000 clones; about 90% are singletons. Of note for this clone: Its cognate antigen is unknown.

CDR1 is LNHDA, CDR2 SQIVND, per germline (reference sequence). The CDR3 covers 18 residues. The J segment lost 6 bases and the V segment lost 3 bases, leaving 14 bases of the junction unmatched. V usage is TRBV19 and J usage is TRBJ2-2, with 9 positions matching TRBD2. The specimen comprised peripheral blood, sampled on day 0 of MenACWY control vaccination. The receptor comes from an adult in good health. CDR3 in amino acids: CASSIPLLAGGISGELFF. In DNA form, the CDR3 reads TGTGCCAGTAGTATTCCCCTTTTGGCGGGAGGGATCTCCGGGGAGCTGTTTTTT.